A single sample gave rise to the 9 T cell receptor beta chains below, sequenced in a study of T cells in Graves' hyperthyroidism and ophthalmopathy. What was amplified from RNA transcripts were TCR beta CDR3 regions. TCR CDR3 regions were first amplified by RT-PCR with HTBI primers. TCRdb reanalysed the multiplex PCR reads using MiXCR and keeps one entry per CDR3 protein. The sample records around 540,000 distinct CDR3 sequences, about 16% being singletons. The sample comprised blood. The receptor set was obtained from a woman aged 30 to 39 with Graves' ophthalmopathy.

This clonotype was observed a single time. One base away lies a much larger clone, so this may be a sequencing read error. This rearrangement joins TRBV29-1 to TRBJ2-1, with D unresolved. Per the germline V gene, CDR1 is SQVTM and CDR2 is ANQGSEA. The CDR3 runs to 16 residues. V was trimmed by 6 bases and J by 1 base, leaving 19 bases between them. In DNA form, the CDR3 reads TGCAGCGTGGAGCCCCTACTTGGGAAGTCCTACAATGAGCAGTTCTTC. Its translation is CSVEPLLGKSYNEQFF.

The sample holds a few counts of this clonotype. The rearrangement uses TRBV15 and TRBJ1-6; D gene unclear. CDR1 and CDR2 from the germline V gene are LNHNV and YYDKDF (reference sequence). The CDR3 has 17 amino acids. Deletions cut 4 bases from V and 4 bases from J, with 17 bases between. The CDR3 reads CATSTVVRNLYNSPLHF. The CDR3 DNA reads as TGTGCCACCAGCACAGTCGTAAGGAATTTGTATAATTCACCCCTCCACTTT.

The table lists this clonotype with many counts. This rearrangement joins TRBV7-2 to TRBJ1-2; the D is unclear. Per germline, CDR1 SGHTA and CDR2 FQGNSA. This CDR3 has 13 amino acids. V shed 7 bases and J shed 6 bases, with 15 bases lying between them. The CDR3 nucleotides are TGTGCCAGCACCCGCGGAGGAGACAATGGCTACACCTTC. Translating it yields CASTRGGDNGYTF. Using reference TRBV7-2 and TRBJ1-2 for the parts outside the CDR3, the full variable domain is GAGVSQSPSNKVTEKGKDVELRCDPISGHTALYWYRQSLGQGLEFLIYFQGNSAPDKSGLPSDRFSAERTGGSVSTLTIQRTQQEDSAVYLCASTRGGDNGYTFGSGTRLTVV.

This clonotype was seen repeatedly, ten times or more. V is TRBV6-5 and J is TRBJ1-1; 7 nucleotides align to TRBD1. The trim removed 2 bases at V and 0 bases at J, leaving 9 bases unmatched. This CDR3 is 17 amino acids long. The germline gives CDR1 MNHEY, CDR2 SVGAGI. The CDR3 nucleotides read TGTGCCAGCAGTTACACAACAGGGGACCCTATGAACACTGAAGCTTTCTTT. It is translated as CASSYTTGDPMNTEAFF.

There are many counts of this clonotype. This chain links TRBV7-2 with TRBJ2-5, with 7 nucleotides matching TRBD2. Germline CDR1 SGHTA, CDR2 FQGNSA. This CDR3 spans 13 amino acids. With V trimmed by 10 bases and J by 0 bases, 5 bases remained unmatched. The chain's CDR3 is CAIGAGYQETQYF. CDR3 coding DNA: TGTGCCATCGGAGCGGGATACCAAGAGACCCAGTACTTC.

The chain uses TRBV20-1 and TRBJ2-2; TRBD2 agrees at 13 bases. The trim removed 0 bases at V and 5 bases at J, leaving 6 bases unmatched. The CDR3 contains 17 residues. Germline-derived CDR1 and CDR2 are DFQATT and SNEGSKA (reference sequence). Written as DNA, the CDR3 is TGCAGTGCTAGAGACATGGGACTAGCGGGACCGACCGGGGAGCTGTTTTTT. This translates into CSARDMGLAGPTGELFF.

This clonotype was picked up many times. The V gene is TRBV3-1, the J gene TRBJ1-6; D is undetermined. Trimming stripped 5 bases from V and 9 bases from J, with 17 bases between. This CDR3 has 15 amino acids. The germline gives CDR1 LGHDT, CDR2 YNNKEL (reference sequence). The CDR3 region has the DNA TGTGCCAGCAGCACGATGGGATCCGGTGGTTCACCCCTCCACTTT. Its translation: CASSTMGSGGSPLHF.

The chain recombines TRBV6-2 or TRBV6-3 with TRBJ2-1; 7 nucleotides align to TRBD2. The trim removed 7 bases at V and 8 bases at J, leaving 11 bases unmatched. The CDR3 runs to 14 residues. Germline V gene data show CDR1 as MNHEY and CDR2 as SVGEGT. CDR3 protein: CASIRSRAGDEQFF. The CDR3 DNA reads TGTGCCAGCATCCGCTCCAGGGCGGGGGATGAGCAGTTCTTC.

This clonotype was recorded many times. V gene TRBV2 combines with J gene TRBJ1-1; no reliable D call. Germline CDR1 and CDR2: SNHLY and FYNNEI. Trimming pared 7 bases from V and 0 bases from J, leaving 9 bases between. This CDR3 comprises 13 residues. The DNA of the CDR3 is TGTGCCAGCACCGATCGTTTGAACACTGAAGCTTTCTTT. Translation gives CASTDRLNTEAFF.